A single sample is the source of the 22 T cell receptor beta chains below, sequenced in a study of control samples from healthy donors and cancer patients. TCRdb's table, derived via immunoSEQ multiplex PCR, lists solely in-frame clones and lacks some. The sample lists about 180,000 clones, under 95% occurring once. Sequencing was performed on blood. These receptors came from a woman younger than 30 in good health.

This clone showed up just once. The rearrangement joins TRBV27 to TRBJ1-1, with 9 positions matching TRBD1. V dropped 7 bases and J dropped 1; count of bases not matched to a gene: 22. CDR1 MNHEY and CDR2 SMNVEV come from the germline V gene (reference sequence). The CDR3 covers 20 residues. This chain's CDR3 is CASTPIINRGLVWGNTEAFF. In DNA form, the CDR3 reads TGTGCCAGCACTCCCATCATTAACAGGGGGCTGGTCTGGGGGAACACTGAAGCTTTCTTT.

The chain joins TRBV5-1 to TRBJ1-5; D remains unclear. The CDR3 covers 15 residues. Germline loops: CDR1 SGHRS, CDR2 YFSETQ. V dropped 3 bases and J dropped 7 bases, with 17 bases sitting between them. In nucleotides, the CDR3 is TGCGCCAGCAGCTCGGAGGGAGCCGTCGGGCAGCCCCAGCATTTT. This gives the protein CASSSEGAVGQPQHF.

The chain joins TRBV14 to TRBJ2-5; a possible D gene is TRBD1 (5 bases). Trimming cost V 0 bases and J 4 bases, with 12 bases left between them. Germline CDR1 is SGHDN and CDR2 is FVKESK. CDR3 length equals 15 residues. Written as DNA, the CDR3 is TGTGCCAGCAGCCAAGATCTTACAGGCCGAGAGACCCAGTACTTC. Residues: CASSQDLTGRETQYF.

The chain has TRBV6-2 or TRBV6-3 and TRBJ2-3; D ambiguous. V lost 4 bases to trimming and J lost 1 base, with 15 bases between them. Germline V gene data show CDR1 as MNHEY and CDR2 as SVGEGT. The CDR3 extends over 16 amino acids. CDR3 loop: CASSSGRKDGTDTQYF. The CDR3 nucleotides read TGTGCCAGCAGTTCGGGCCGGAAGGACGGCACAGATACGCAGTATTTT.

The chain is built from TRBV4-2 and TRBJ2-2, with 14 bases lining up with TRBD2. Germline assignment: CDR1 LGHNA and CDR2 YNFKEQ. CDR3 length equals 17 residues. V was clipped by 7 bases and J by 5 bases; unmatched bases: 9. The CDR3 DNA reads TGTGCCAGCACTCGGACTAGCGGGAGGCCAGGTACCGGGGAGCTGTTTTTT. This sequence encodes CASTRTSGRPGTGELFF.

The CDR3 nucleotides read TGTGCCAGCAGTTTGAAATGGGCGGACCAGCCCCAGCATTTT. Amino acids: CASSLKWADQPQHF. This sequence joins TRBV28 and TRBJ1-5, with no clear D. CDR1 is MDHEN and CDR2 is SYDVKM in the germline V gene. The CDR3 sequence is 14 residues long. Trimming took 3 bases from V and 7 from J, leaving 13 bases between them.

The chain combines TRBV18 with TRBJ1-1, with D unclear. The CDR3 covers 14 residues. V was trimmed by 6 bases and J by 2 bases, leaving 13 bases between them. Germline CDR1 KGHSH, CDR2 LQKENI. CDR3: CASSPLGGNTEAFF. CDR3 in DNA: TGTGCCAGCTCCCCGTTGGGAGGAAACACTGAAGCTTTCTTT. Full variable domain (rest looked up from reference TRBV18 and TRBJ1-1): NAGVMQNPRHLVRRRGQEARLRCSPMKGHSHVYWYRQLPEEGLKFMVYLQKENIIDESGMPKERFSAEFPKEGPSILRIQQVVRGDSAAYFCASSPLGGNTEAFFGQGTRLTVV.

The gene calls are TRBV4-1 and TRBJ1-3; 9 bases line up with TRBD1. Germline V lookup: CDR1 MGHRA, CDR2 YSYEKL. The CDR3 covers 16 residues. With V trimmed by 4 bases and J by 2 bases, 6 bases remained unmatched. The CDR3 protein is CASSLFRDRAGNTIYF. The CDR3 nucleotides read TGCGCCAGCAGCCTTTTTCGGGACAGGGCTGGAAACACCATATATTTT.

The chain carries TRBV10-1 and TRBJ2-1, with a possible D match to TRBD2 (5 bases). The germline V gene encodes CDR1 WNHNN and CDR2 SYGVQD (reference sequence). Trimming stripped 2 bases from V and 3 bases from J, with 11 bases between. The CDR3 spans 15 residues. The DNA of the CDR3 is TGCGCCAGCAGTGAGAACCGGGGTTACTACAATGAGCAGTTCTTC. Amino acids: CASSENRGYYNEQFF.

The gene calls are TRBV12-5 and TRBJ2-3; D possibly corresponds to TRBD2 (6 bases). CDR1 is LGHNT, CDR2 FRNRAP, per germline. The CDR3 has 16 amino acids. The V and J ends lost 1 base and 2 bases respectively, with 13 bases between them. The CDR3 spells CASGLGLVPSTDTQYF. DNA for the CDR3: TGTGCTAGTGGTTTGGGACTAGTTCCATCCACAGATACGCAGTATTTT.

V is TRBV27 and J is TRBJ1-1; D is possibly TRBD1 (5 bases). This CDR3 spans 14 amino acids. Germline-derived CDR1 and CDR2 are MNHEY and SMNVEV (reference sequence). Trimming removed 0 bases from V and 3 bases from J, with 8 bases in between. This CDR3 reads CASSLSGGDTEAFF. The DNA for the CDR3 is TGTGCCAGCAGTTTATCGGGGGGGGACACTGAAGCTTTCTTT.

The chain couples TRBV7-3 to TRBJ1-1, with unresolved D. Trimming removed 1 base from V and 6 bases from J, with 12 bases in between. CDR3 length: 14 residues. Germline-derived CDR1 and CDR2 are SGHTA and FQGTGA. CDR3 sequence: CASSLMSGRAEAFF. The CDR3 DNA sequence: TGTGCCAGCAGCTTAATGTCTGGTCGGGCTGAAGCTTTCTTT.

The V and J genes are TRBV24-1 and TRBJ2-5; unclear D gene. The CDR3 loop spans 12 amino acids. V lost 7 bases, J lost 5 bases, and 10 bases lay in between. In germline, CDR1 is KGHDR, CDR2 SFDVKD. The chain's CDR3 is CATRGSTETQYF. The CDR3, as DNA: TGTGCCACCAGGGGTTCTACGGAGACCCAGTACTTC.

This clone was picked up a small number of times. The chain joins TRBV6-2 or TRBV6-3 to TRBJ1-2; 10 bases are shared with TRBD1. The CDR3 loop spans 15 amino acids. The V segment lost 5 bases and the J segment 8 bases; nucleotides outside the gene matches: 11. Germline V gives CDR1 MNHEY, CDR2 SVGEGT. CDR3 in amino acids: CASSLGQGIFRGYTF. The CDR3 coding sequence is TGTGCCAGCAGTCTGGGACAGGGGATTTTCCGGGGCTACACCTTC.

The chain recombines TRBV18 with TRBJ2-2, with D uncertain. The CDR3 length is 13 residues. Germline-derived CDR1 and CDR2 are KGHSH and LQKENI. Trimming left V 3 bases short and J 1 base short, with 3 bases between. The CDR3 DNA is TGTGCCAGCTCACCCCAGAACACCGGGGAGCTGTTTTTT. Its translation is CASSPQNTGELFF. Complete variable domain (other parts from reference TRBV18 and TRBJ2-2): NAGVMQNPRHLVRRRGQEARLRCSPMKGHSHVYWYRQLPEEGLKFMVYLQKENIIDESGMPKERFSAEFPKEGPSILRIQQVVRGDSAAYFCASSPQNTGELFFGEGSRLTVL.

The chain couples TRBV4-1 to TRBJ2-1; the match to TRBD1 covers 9 bases. V shed 4 bases and J 6 bases; nucleotides not matched to a gene: 16. Germline-derived CDR1 and CDR2 are MGHRA and YSYEKL. The CDR3 totals 18 residues. Here the CDR3 DNA reads TGCGCCAGCAGCCCCCCGATCGACGGGACAGGGATTCGCAATGAGCAGTTCTTC. Protein product: CASSPPIDGTGIRNEQFF.

In its sample, this clone was seen once. The chain links TRBV28 to TRBJ1-5; D is possibly TRBD1 (5 bases). The length of the CDR3 is 12 residues. The germline V gene has CDR1 MDHEN and CDR2 SYDVKM. V lost 7 bases, J lost 7 bases, and 11 bases lay in between. CDR3 coding DNA: TGTGCCAGCATTTTCAGGGACCAGCCCCAGCATTTT. Its translation: CASIFRDQPQHF.

V is TRBV5-6 and J is TRBJ2-2; no definite D call. V lost 0 bases and J lost 7, with 7 bases in between. The CDR3 sequence is 13 residues long. The germline V gene has CDR1 SGHDT and CDR2 YYEEEE. The CDR3 loop reads CASSLAWGGELFF. The DNA for the CDR3 is TGTGCCAGCAGCTTGGCCTGGGGCGGGGAGCTGTTTTTT. Using reference TRBV5-6 and TRBJ2-2 for the parts outside the CDR3, the full variable domain is DAGVTQSPTHLIKTRGQQVTLRCSPKSGHDTVSWYQQALGQGPQFIFQYYEEEERQRGNFPDRFSGHQFPNYSSELNVNALLLGDSALYLCASSLAWGGELFFGEGSRLTVL.

The rearrangement uses TRBV7-8 and TRBJ2-3, with 12 bases that match TRBD2. The germline V gene has CDR1 SGHVS and CDR2 FQNEAQ. V was pared by 5 bases and J by 7 bases, with 10 bases of the junction left unmatched. The CDR3 is 16 amino acids. The CDR3 coding sequence is TGTGCCAGCAGCCTCGGACTAGCGGGGATAAGCCATACGCAGTATTTT. The encoded protein is CASSLGLAGISHTQYF.

The V call is TRBV14, the J call TRBJ1-1; D is unresolved. V lost 1 base and J lost 2, with 5 bases in between. Germline CDR1 SGHDN, CDR2 FVKESK. This CDR3 has 13 amino acids. This CDR3 is CASSQAVNTEAFF. The CDR3 nucleotides are TGTGCCAGCAGCCAAGCGGTTAACACTGAAGCTTTCTTT.

This clone has a single count. This sequence joins TRBV11-2 and TRBJ2-1, with 11 bases matching TRBD2. Germline V gives CDR1 SGHAT, CDR2 FQNNGV. Losses at the gene ends were 1 base for V and 15 bases for J; bases not matched to a gene: 8. This CDR3 contains 14 residues. Here the CDR3 DNA reads TGTGCCAGCAGCTTAGGGTTACTAGCGGGAGTTCGGTTCTTC. Protein sequence: CASSLGLLAGVRFF.

The chain recombines TRBV19 with TRBJ1-5; the D is unclear. The CDR3 loop spans 15 amino acids. The V end lost 6 bases, the J end lost 8 bases, and 20 bases lay between the germline ends. The germline CDR1 and CDR2 sequences are LNHDA and SQIVND (reference sequence). The CDR3 loop reads CASRPEGAYGEPQHF. As DNA, the CDR3 is TGTGCCAGTAGACCGGAAGGCGCCTACGGGGAGCCCCAGCATTTT.